The TCR beta chain described here comes from a study of identical twins (dated by TCRdb to the mid-2010s). At the level of the whole study: The study deep-sequenced TCR alpha and beta repertoires from monozygotic twins, unrelated adults of various ages and cord blood to test whether fetal clonotypes persist. Replicate twin experiments were performed at different times using different library preparation protocols to rule out contamination.

The sample holds many counts of this clonotype. Its antigen remains unidentified. Per-base quality was not reported, and no clone a single base away is much larger than it. Every donor was a healthy Caucasian. Three pairs of female monozygotic twins, all aged about 18 to 30 years, were included in the twin cohort. Positive isolation kits from Invitrogen were used to isolate CD4+ and CD8+ T cell populations. Counted from cysteine to phenylalanine, this CDR3 has 14 amino acids. CDR3 DNA only is kept here, 42 bases in frame from base 1. V sheds 4 bases and J sheds 12 bases, leaving 20 bases between their ends. The germline V gene yields SGDLS for CDR1 and YYNGEE for CDR2. The library was obtained by 5' RACE. The sequencing machine was an Illumina HiSeq 2000. A universal primer binding site was added through template switching, and the final cDNA carried a unique molecular identifier so that TCR cDNA molecules could be counted accurately. First-strand cDNA for TCR alpha and beta chains was synthesized from specific primers in the conserved constant-segment region. To control for contamination, every cDNA library was double barcoded, receiving both a SMART-Mk sample barcode and Illumina barcodes. Two successive PCR steps introduced TruSeq adapter sequences along with Illumina sample barcodes. The Illumina HiSeq platform was used with custom primers to sequence TCR alpha and beta cDNA libraries. In the original analysis: MiGEC processed the raw reads to extract unique molecular identifiers, while MiXCR was used to determine the CDR3 positions. Recombination models were inferred per individual with the repgenHMM and IGoR tools using an EM algorithm. Shared clonotypes were analyzed with the tcR package in R, and sharing was normalized by the product of cloneset sizes. To study raw recombination without the effects of thymic and clonal selection, out-of-frame nonproductive sequences were analyzed. Clones were called with MiXCR by TCRdb after fastp trimmed the public reads at Q25, and only in-frame beta chains were retained. When rows share a CDR3 protein, they turn into one entry using the most common DNA and genes. The V and J calls here are based on TCRdb, not the publication. In this sample the table shows 250,000 or so distinct CDR3 sequences, about 7.5% of which occur a single time. In total, the top ten clones hold around 5.4% of the sample.

The paper as a whole reports these results and caveats: Fewer insertions were carried by abundant cord blood beta clonotypes; a weaker similar trend was observed in young adult naive repertoires, while no such trend was observed in memory repertoires. A weaker excess of twin sharing was found in beta out-of-frame sequences because the signal-to-noise ratio was lowered by fewer shared sequences. Compared with coincidental sharing between unrelated individuals, an excess of low generation-probability sequences was observed among out-of-frame TCR alpha sequences shared between twins. Zero-insertion analyses could be partly confounded by invariant T cells such as MAIT and iNKT, though diverse VJ usage argued against such confounding for most clonotypes. Out-of-frame TCR alpha sharing in monozygotic twins was systematically underestimated by recombination models, whereas sharing between unrelated individuals was in agreement with the recombination models. Because the same donors could not be followed over many years, conclusions were based on cross-sectional statistical analysis.

Separately, the same data were catalogued under a study of yellow fever vaccine responses in identical twins. As the second paper documents: The T cell response to vaccination in identical twins was reported by the authors to appear partly convergent and partly personalized. In identical twins, the study followed T cell clones that responded to the vaccine with precision.

The receptor chain draws on TRBV9 and TRBJ2-1; TRBD2 is possibly the D segment (5 matching bases). This clonotype was obtained from a young woman in good health. What was sequenced was CD8+ T cells sorted from blood. The nucleotide sequence reads as follows: TGTGCCAGCAGCTCTGGTGGGGAGCCATGGTTGCAGTTCTTC. The resulting protein is CASSSGGEPWLQFF. The CDR3, completed at both ends by the reference TRBV9 and TRBJ2-1 genes, gives the full variable domain DSGVTQTPKHLITATGQRVTLRCSPRSGDLSVYWYQQSLDQGLQFLIQYYNGEERAKGNILERFSAQQFPDLHSELNLSSLELGDSALYFCASSSGGEPWLQFFGPGTRLTVL.